A single T cell receptor (beta chain) is shown here with its context. The data stem from a study of blood T cell repertoires in COVID-19. On the study more broadly: Samples representing acute and convalescent COVID-19 were sourced from the United States, Italy and Spain.

In the original workflow: The authors estimated nucleated cell counts from reference gene primer amplification. The table came from immunoSEQ multiplex PCR; TCRdb's copy has only in-frame clones and leaves some out. That table furnishes V, J and clone size, whereas the DNA furnished D and trimming. The data contain approximately 47,000 clones, around 84% of them seen just once; the ten biggest clones take up less than 3%. The CDR3 sequence is 13 residues long. J gave up 4 bases and V 4 bases, and 3 bases lay outside the gene matches. Germline loops: CDR1 SGHRS, CDR2 YFSETQ. The rearrangement joins TRBV5-1 to TRBJ1-1; TRBD1 aligns across 8 bases. The TCR comes from a woman at least 80 years old with COVID-19, enrolled during active disease. The specimen sequenced was peripheral blood. CDR3 sequence (DNA): TGCGCCAGCAGCGTTGACAGGGGCACTGAAGCTTTCTTT. Its translation: CASSVDRGTEAFF. Supplemented by reference TRBV5-1 and TRBJ1-1, the full variable domain reads KAGVTQTPRYLIKTRGQQVTLSCSPISGHRSVSWYQQTPGQGLQFLFEYFSETQRNKGNFPGRFSGRQFSNSRSEMNVSTLELGDSALYLCASSVDRGTEAFFGQGTRLTVV.